This T cell receptor (beta chain) emerged from a study of blood T cell repertoires in COVID-19. Study as a whole: The United States, Italy and Spain supplied acute and convalescent COVID-19 samples. T cells, B-cell-depleted T cells, or PBMCs supplied cDNA or gDNA.

CDR1 is SGHTA and CDR2 is FQGTGA in the germline V gene. The CDR3 length is 15 residues. Trimming removed 4 bases from V and 8 bases from J, with 15 bases in between. In the authors' methods: The assay estimated nucleated cells by amplifying reference gene primers. Only in-frame clones appear in the TCRdb table, and some are missing; sequencing was by immunoSEQ multiplex PCR. The V and J calls and clone size come from that table; D and trimming were worked out from the DNA. The table includes more than 110,000 clones, about 88% detected once. The clonotype originates from a human donor in a cohort sampled during active COVID-19. The sequenced material came from peripheral blood. The chain is built from TRBV7-3 and TRBJ1-6, with D unresolved. DNA for the CDR3: TGTGCCAGCAGCTACCGTTCGACGAGGGATTCACCCCTCCACTTT. Amino acid sequence: CASSYRSTRDSPLHF.